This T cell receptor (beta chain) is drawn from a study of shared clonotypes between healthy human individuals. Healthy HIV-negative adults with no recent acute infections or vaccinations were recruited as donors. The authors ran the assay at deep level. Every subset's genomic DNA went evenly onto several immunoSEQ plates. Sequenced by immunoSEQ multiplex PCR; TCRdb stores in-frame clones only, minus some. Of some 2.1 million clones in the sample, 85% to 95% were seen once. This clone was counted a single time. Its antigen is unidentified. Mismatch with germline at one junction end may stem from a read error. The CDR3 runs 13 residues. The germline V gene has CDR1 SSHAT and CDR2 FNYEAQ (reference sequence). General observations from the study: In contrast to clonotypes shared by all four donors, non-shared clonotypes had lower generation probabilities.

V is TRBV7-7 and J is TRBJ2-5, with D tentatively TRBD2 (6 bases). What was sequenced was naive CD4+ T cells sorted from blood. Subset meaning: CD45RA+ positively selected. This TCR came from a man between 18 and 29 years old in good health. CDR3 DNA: TGTGCTAGCAGCCGGGACTCCGGGGAGACCCAGTACTTC. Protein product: CASSRDSGETQYF.